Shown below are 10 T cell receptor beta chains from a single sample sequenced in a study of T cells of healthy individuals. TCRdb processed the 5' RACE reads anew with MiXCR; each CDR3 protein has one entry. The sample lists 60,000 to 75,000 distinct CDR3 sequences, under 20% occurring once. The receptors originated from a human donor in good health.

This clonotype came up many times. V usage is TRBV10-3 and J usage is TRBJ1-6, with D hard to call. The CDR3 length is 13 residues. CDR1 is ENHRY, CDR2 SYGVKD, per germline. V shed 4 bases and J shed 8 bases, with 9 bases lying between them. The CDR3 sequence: CAISGGSDSPLHF. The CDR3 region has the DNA TGTGCCATCAGTGGAGGGTCGGATTCACCCCTCCACTTT.

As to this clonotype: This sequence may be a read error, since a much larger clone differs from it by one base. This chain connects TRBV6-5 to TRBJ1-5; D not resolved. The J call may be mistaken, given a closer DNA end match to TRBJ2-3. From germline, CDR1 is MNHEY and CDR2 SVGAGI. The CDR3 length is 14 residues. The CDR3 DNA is TGTGCCAGCAGTCCTGACCGCGCTGGGCAACCCCAGTATTTT. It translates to CASSPDRAGQPQYF.

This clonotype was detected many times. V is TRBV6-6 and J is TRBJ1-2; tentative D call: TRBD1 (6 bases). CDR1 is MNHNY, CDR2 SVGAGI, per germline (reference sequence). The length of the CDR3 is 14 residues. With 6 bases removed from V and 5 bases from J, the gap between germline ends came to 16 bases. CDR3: CASSLQQGGYGYTF. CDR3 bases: TGTGCCAGCAGCCTGCAACAGGGAGGATATGGCTACACCTTC.

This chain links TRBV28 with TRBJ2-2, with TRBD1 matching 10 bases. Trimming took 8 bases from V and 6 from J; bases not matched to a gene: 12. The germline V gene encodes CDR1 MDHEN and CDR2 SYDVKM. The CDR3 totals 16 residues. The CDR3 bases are TGTGCCAGCCTACGAGGACAGGGGGAAATGGCCGGGGAGCTGTTTTTT. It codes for CASLRGQGEMAGELFF.

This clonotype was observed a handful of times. CDR3 bases: TGTGCCAGCAGTTTAGGAGCCCCGGGGGAAAAACTGTTTTTT. This gives the protein CASSLGAPGEKLFF. The rearrangement uses TRBV28 and TRBJ1-4, with D uncertain. Deletions cut 2 bases from V and 8 bases from J, with 12 bases between. The CDR3 covers 14 residues. CDR1 and CDR2 (germline): MDHEN, SYDVKM. The full variable domain, in which reference TRBV28 and TRBJ1-4 provide the parts outside the CDR3, is DVKVTQSSRYLVKRTGEKVFLECVQDMDHENMFWYRQDPGLGLRLIYFSYDVKMKEKGDIPEGYSVSREKKERFSLILESASTNQTSMYLCASSLGAPGEKLFFGSGTQLSVL.

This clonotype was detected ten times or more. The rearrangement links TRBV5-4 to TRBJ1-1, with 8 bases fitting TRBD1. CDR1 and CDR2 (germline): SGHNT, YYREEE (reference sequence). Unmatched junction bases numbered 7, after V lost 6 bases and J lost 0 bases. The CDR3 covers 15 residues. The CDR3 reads CASIPQGGMNTEAFF. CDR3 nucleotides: TGTGCCAGCATACCACAGGGGGGGATGAACACTGAAGCTTTCTTT.

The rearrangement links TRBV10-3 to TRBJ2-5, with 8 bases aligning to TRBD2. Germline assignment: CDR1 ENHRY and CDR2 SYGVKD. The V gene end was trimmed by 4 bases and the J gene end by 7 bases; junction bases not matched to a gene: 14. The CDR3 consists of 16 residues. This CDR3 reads CAISVGGGPDLWTQYF. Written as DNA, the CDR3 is TGTGCCATCAGTGTCGGGGGGGGACCCGATTTATGGACCCAGTACTTC.

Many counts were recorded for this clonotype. CDR3 in DNA: TGTGCCAGCAGTCAGGGGGCTGCCGGGGAGCTGTTTTTT. It translates to CASSQGAAGELFF. V is TRBV6-5 and J is TRBJ2-2; 8 positions agree with TRBD1. The CDR3 loop spans 13 amino acids. With 5 bases clipped from V and 6 bases from J, the junction kept 2 bases outside the gene matches. Per the germline V gene, CDR1 is MNHEY and CDR2 is SVGAGI.

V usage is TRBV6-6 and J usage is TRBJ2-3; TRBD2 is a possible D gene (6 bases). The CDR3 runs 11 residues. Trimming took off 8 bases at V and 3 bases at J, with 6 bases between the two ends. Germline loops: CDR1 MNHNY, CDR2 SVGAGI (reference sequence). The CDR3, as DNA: TGTGCCAGCGGGGGGACAGATACGCAGTATTTT. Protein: CASGGTDTQYF.

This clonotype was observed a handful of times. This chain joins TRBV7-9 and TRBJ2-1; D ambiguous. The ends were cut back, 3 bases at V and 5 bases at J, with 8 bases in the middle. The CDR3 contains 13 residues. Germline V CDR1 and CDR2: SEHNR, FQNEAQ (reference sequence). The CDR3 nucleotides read TGTGCCAGCAGCTTGTTACCAGACAATGAGCAGTTCTTC. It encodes CASSLLPDNEQFF.